A single sample is the source of the 22 T cell receptor beta chains below, sequenced in a study of early T cells in non-severe SARS-CoV-2 infection. MiXCR, applied by TCRdb to the 5' RACE reads, yields one record per CDR3 protein. Seen here are 40,000 to 45,000 distinct CDR3 sequences, about 6% observed once, and the top ten hold approximately 8.4%. This sample comprised whole blood, obtained at baseline. These TCRs come from an adult who was a healthcare worker with PCR-confirmed SARS-CoV-2 infection or an uninfected control (not recorded which).

The sample holds many counts of this clonotype. The gene calls are TRBV5-4 and TRBJ2-7; 10 nucleotides align to TRBD1. V dropped 4 bases and J dropped 0; count of bases not matched to a gene: 13. CDR3 length equals 18 residues. CDR1 is SGHNT and CDR2 is YYREEE in the germline V gene (reference sequence). CDR3 protein: CASSPHRDRGRSSYEQYF. The CDR3 bases are TGTGCCAGCAGCCCACACCGGGACAGGGGTCGGTCCTCCTACGAGCAGTACTTC.

This clonotype occurred many times. V and J are TRBV7-6 and TRBJ2-1, with D perhaps matching TRBD1 or TRBD2 (5 bases each). There are 18 residues in the CDR3. Per germline, CDR1 SGHVS and CDR2 FNYEAQ. The V end lost 2 bases, the J end lost 6 bases, and 23 bases lay between the germline ends. The CDR3 sequence: CASSLRFGRDDFSNEQFF. The CDR3 DNA follows: TGTGCCAGCAGCTTAAGGTTCGGCAGGGACGATTTTAGCAATGAGCAGTTCTTC.

This clonotype has at least ten counts. This rearrangement joins TRBV12-3 or TRBV12-4 to TRBJ2-7, with D perhaps being TRBD1 or TRBD2 (5 bases each). The ends were cut back, 5 bases at V and 3 bases at J, with 17 bases in the middle. The CDR3 runs to 15 residues. CDR3 nucleotides: TGTGCCAGCAGTCCGGGGCGGCGACGGTTCTACGAGCAGTACTTC. Amino acid sequence: CASSPGRRRFYEQYF.

Many counts were recorded for this clonotype. The J gene is TRBJ2-5, the V gene TRBV27, with D uncertain. The V gene lost 5 bases and the J gene lost 0 bases, with 10 bases spanning the gap. The length of the CDR3 is 14 residues. Germline loops: CDR1 MNHEY, CDR2 SMNVEV (reference sequence). CDR3 in amino acids: CASSLLGNQETQYF. The CDR3 DNA is TGTGCCAGCAGTCTCCTGGGGAACCAAGAGACCCAGTACTTC.

This clonotype was recorded at least ten times. The chain combines TRBV5-1 with TRBJ2-7; 12 bases align to TRBD2. The CDR3 has 18 residues. V shed 2 bases and J 5 bases; nucleotides not matched to a gene: 14. Per the germline V gene, CDR1 is SGHRS and CDR2 is YFSETQ. CDR3 nucleotides: TGCGCCAGCAGCTTAATAAAGAGGACTAGCGGGGAAATACACGAGCAGTACTTC. Translation: CASSLIKRTSGEIHEQYF.

In its sample, this clonotype was seen a few times. V and J are TRBV28 and TRBJ2-1; D gene uncertain. V was cut by 5 bases and J by 0 bases, with 11 bases left in between. The CDR3 runs 15 residues. Per germline, CDR1 MDHEN and CDR2 SYDVKM. The CDR3, as DNA: TGTGCCAGCAGTGGTTATGAGAGCTCCTACAATGAGCAGTTCTTC. As protein: CASSGYESSYNEQFF.

This clonotype was observed a handful of times. The chain recombines TRBV12-3 or TRBV12-4 with TRBJ2-1; TRBD1 aligns across 10 bases. The V and J ends lost 6 bases and 2 bases, in that order; junction bases with no gene match: 7. This CDR3 comprises 16 residues. CDR3 residues: CASRLSGTGAYNEQFF. The CDR3 DNA is TGTGCCAGCAGATTATCGGGGACAGGGGCCTACAATGAGCAGTTCTTC.

This clonotype was found many times. The rearrangement links TRBV12-3 or TRBV12-4 to TRBJ1-1; 7 positions match TRBD1. This CDR3 comprises 14 residues. Trimming at V came to 6 bases and at J to 0 bases, leaving 4 bases not matched to a gene. CDR3 sequence reads: CASRLGTVNTEAFF. For the CDR3, the DNA is TGTGCCAGCAGGCTCGGGACAGTGAACACTGAAGCTTTCTTT.

The J gene is TRBJ2-7, the V gene TRBV10-3; 11 bases map to TRBD1. The CDR3 consists of 14 residues. Unmatched junction bases numbered 3, after V lost 8 bases and J lost 0 bases. CDR1 is ENHRY and CDR2 is SYGVKD in the germline V gene. The chain's CDR3 is CAIGDRGYSYEQYF. The DNA for the CDR3 is TGTGCCATCGGGGACAGGGGGTACTCCTACGAGCAGTACTTC.

Ten or more counts support this clonotype. The chain couples TRBV19 to TRBJ1-2; TRBD1 might be the D (5 bases). Germline V gene lookup returns CDR1 LNHDA and CDR2 SQIVND (reference sequence). With 5 bases removed from V and 3 bases from J, the gap between germline ends came to 16 bases. This CDR3 is 15 amino acids long. CDR3 sequence reads: CASSLYTGTDYGYTF. As DNA, the CDR3 is TGTGCCAGTAGTTTATATACTGGGACTGACTATGGCTACACCTTC.

The sample holds many counts of this clonotype. The chain combines TRBV5-1 with TRBJ1-2; D possibly corresponds to TRBD1 (6 bases). Looked up from germline, CDR1 is SGHRS and CDR2 is YFSETQ. The germline V and J ends were trimmed by 2 bases and 3 bases, with 14 bases remaining between them. The CDR3 consists of 15 residues. CDR3 sequence reads: CASSLQGKMDYGYTF. The CDR3 DNA reads as TGCGCCAGCAGCTTACAGGGAAAAATGGACTATGGCTACACCTTC. Variable domain in full (rest from reference TRBV5-1 and TRBJ1-2): KAGVTQTPRYLIKTRGQQVTLSCSPISGHRSVSWYQQTPGQGLQFLFEYFSETQRNKGNFPGRFSGRQFSNSRSEMNVSTLELGDSALYLCASSLQGKMDYGYTFGSGTRLTVV.

This clonotype was seen many times. The gene calls are TRBV7-6 and TRBJ1-6; 7 bases match TRBD1. The CDR3 is made up of 15 amino acids. The trim removed 4 bases at V and 4 bases at J, leaving 4 bases unmatched. Germline CDR1 reads SGHVS; CDR2 reads FNYEAQ. The CDR3: CASSSTGYYNSPLHF. As DNA, the CDR3 is TGTGCCAGCAGCTCGACAGGGTATTATAATTCACCCCTCCACTTT. Full variable domain (outside the CDR3, taken from reference TRBV7-6 and TRBJ1-6): GAGVSQSPRYKVTKRGQDVALRCDPISGHVSLYWYRQALGQGPEFLTYFNYEAQQDKSGLPNDRFSAERPEGSISTLTIQRTEQRDSAMYRCASSSTGYYNSPLHFGNGTRLTVT.

V gene TRBV5-1 combines with J gene TRBJ2-3; 16 nucleotides match TRBD2. J lost 5 bases, V lost 4 bases, and 10 bases had no gene match. Germline V gene data show CDR1 as SGHRS and CDR2 as YFSETQ. This CDR3 spans 18 amino acids. The DNA of the CDR3 is TGCGCCAGCAGCCCCGGGACTAGCGGGGGGGCGTCATTAGATACGCAGTATTTT. It yields the protein CASSPGTSGGASLDTQYF.

This clonotype was picked up a small number of times. The rearrangement uses TRBV24-1 and TRBJ2-2; D unresolved. CDR1 and CDR2 from the germline V gene are KGHDR and SFDVKD. This CDR3 has 14 residues. V was pared by 9 bases and J by 0 bases, with 10 bases between. In DNA, the CDR3 is TGTGCCACCCGTGGAACTTCGAACACCGGGGAGCTGTTTTTT. This gives the protein CATRGTSNTGELFF.

On this clonotype itself: The junction and the germline gene differ at one end; a read error may be behind it. The chain recombines TRBV5-1 with TRBJ2-5, with 10 bases aligning to TRBD1. The CDR3 covers 16 residues. CDR1 SGHRS and CDR2 YFSETQ come from the germline V gene. DNA for the CDR3: TGTGCCAGCAGCGTTGGGACAGGGGCCCTCCAAGAGACCCAGTACTTC. It encodes CASSVGTGALQETQYF.

V gene TRBV9 combines with J gene TRBJ2-3; possibly TRBD1 for D (6 bases). CDR1 is SGDLS and CDR2 is YYNGEE in the germline V gene. The CDR3 is 14 residues long. V was cut by 4 bases and J by 0 bases, with 9 bases left in between. The chain's CDR3 is CASSYTGSTDTQYF. CDR3 nucleotide sequence: TGTGCCAGCAGCTATACAGGGAGCACAGATACGCAGTATTTT.

This clonotype was counted at least ten times. The chain is built from TRBV5-6 and TRBJ1-5, with 7 bases identical to TRBD1. The trim removed 5 bases at V and 0 bases at J, leaving 5 bases unmatched. The germline CDR1 and CDR2 sequences are SGHDT and YYEEEE. The CDR3 has 15 residues. DNA for the CDR3: TGTGCCAGCAGTTCAGGACAGGTTAGCAATCAGCCCCAGCATTTT. Encoded protein: CASSSGQVSNQPQHF.

Many counts were recorded for this clonotype. The rearrangement joins TRBV12-3 or TRBV12-4 to TRBJ1-1; D gene ambiguous. V shed 1 base and J shed 0 bases, with 6 bases lying between them. The CDR3 sequence is 14 residues long. CDR3 DNA sequence: TGTGCCAGCAGTTTAGGGGCGCTGAACACTGAAGCTTTCTTT. This gives the protein CASSLGALNTEAFF.

This clonotype was observed many times. The V call is TRBV20-1, the J call TRBJ2-7; weak D call: TRBD2 (6 bases). This CDR3 has 13 amino acids. V lost 2 bases and J lost 4, with 12 bases in between. CDR1 DFQATT and CDR2 SNEGSKA come from the germline V gene (reference sequence). The CDR3 sequence: CSARRDSLYEQYF. In DNA form, the CDR3 reads TGCAGTGCTAGACGGGACTCCCTTTACGAGCAGTACTTC.

This clonotype was seen ten or more times. The rearrangement uses TRBV12-3 or TRBV12-4 and TRBJ1-1; D is undetermined. The CDR3 is 11 residues long. Trimming pared 6 bases from V and 8 bases from J, leaving 10 bases between. The DNA for the CDR3 is TGTGCCAGCAGCACACCTCGGGAAGCTTTCTTT. Protein product: CASSTPREAFF.

This clonotype was counted a few times. This rearrangement joins TRBV9 to TRBJ2-3; 10 bases align to TRBD2. CDR3 length equals 17 residues. V gave up 3 bases and J gave up 2 bases; unmatched junction bases: 9. The germline V gene encodes CDR1 SGDLS and CDR2 YYNGEE. In DNA form, the CDR3 reads TGTGCCAGCAGCGCGAACAGCGGGGGGGTACTCACAGATACGCAGTATTTT. Translated, it gives CASSANSGGVLTDTQYF.

This clonotype was recorded a few times. The chain has TRBV28 and TRBJ1-2, with 8 bases that match TRBD1. Looked up from germline, CDR1 is MDHEN and CDR2 is SYDVKM. The CDR3 extends over 15 amino acids. V shed 4 bases, J shed 6 bases, and the junction held 10 bases outside the gene matches. The CDR3 DNA follows: TGTGCCAGCAGTTGGCCCGGGACAGGTGCTAATGGCTACACCTTC. This encodes CASSWPGTGANGYTF.